This passage covers 31 T cell receptor beta chains from one sample sequenced in a study of response to subunit inactivated influenza vaccine. TCRdb used MiXCR to reprocess the RT-PCR reads, holding one entry per CDR3 protein. The repertoire holds about 480,000 distinct CDR3 sequences, with 10% to 15% as singletons. The material was PBMCs from blood, obtained 40 to 50 days after vaccination. These receptors all stem from a man aged 45-60 years who received an inactivated influenza vaccine.

This sequence joins TRBV7-9 and TRBJ2-3; unclear D gene. Germline V lookup: CDR1 SEHNR, CDR2 FQNEAQ (reference sequence). The CDR3 consists of 14 residues. The V end was cut by 5 bases, the J end by 4 bases, with 13 bases between. The CDR3 bases are TGTGCCAGCAGCATGAGTGGAATTGCAGATACGCAGTATTTT. It codes for CASSMSGIADTQYF.

This clonotype was picked up a small number of times. The chain uses TRBV3-1 and TRBJ2-5; D is possibly TRBD1 (6 bases). This CDR3 is 14 amino acids long. Germline loops: CDR1 LGHDT, CDR2 YNNKEL (reference sequence). Trimming took off 4 bases at V and 2 bases at J, with 11 bases between the two ends. CDR3 sequence reads: CASSPGQMQETQYF. In DNA, the CDR3 is TGTGCCAGCAGCCCTGGACAGATGCAAGAGACCCAGTACTTC.

Only a few counts were recorded for this clonotype. The CDR3: CSARAGSRYGYTF. DNA of the CDR3: TGCAGTGCTAGAGCAGGATCTCGCTATGGCTACACCTTC. J is TRBJ1-2 and V is TRBV20-1; D not certain. Germline V gene data show CDR1 as DFQATT and CDR2 as SNEGSKA (reference sequence). CDR3 length equals 13 residues. V was pared by 1 base and J by 4 bases, with 10 bases between.

This clonotype was seen at least ten times. This chain joins TRBV20-1 and TRBJ2-5; D gene uncertain. The germline V gene encodes CDR1 DFQATT and CDR2 SNEGSKA (reference sequence). The CDR3 is made up of 14 amino acids. The V and J ends lost 1 base and 1 base respectively, with 10 bases between them. The DNA of the CDR3 is TGCAGTGCTAGAGCTCCGCGGACCCAAGAGACCCAGTACTTC. Translation gives CSARAPRTQETQYF.

This clonotype was recorded a few times. The chain joins TRBV10-2 to TRBJ1-5; possibly TRBD1 for D (5 bases). Germline loops: CDR1 WSHSY, CDR2 SAAADI. The V end was cut by 2 bases, the J end by 6 bases, with 14 bases between. This CDR3 spans 15 amino acids. CDR3 DNA: TGCGCCAGCAGTGAGCAGGGCGGGGGAGGTCAGCCCCAGCATTTT. It specifies CASSEQGGGGQPQHF.

This clonotype turned up a few times. The chain is built from TRBV7-2 and TRBJ2-3; D is perhaps TRBD1 (6 bases). Germline CDR1 is SGHTA and CDR2 is FQGNSA. Deletions cut 2 bases from V and 4 bases from J, with 13 bases between. The CDR3 consists of 15 residues. The CDR3 DNA sequence: TGTGCCAGCAGCTTATTGCAGGGGACGGCAGATACGCAGTATTTT. Translating it yields CASSLLQGTADTQYF.

This clonotype has just a few counts. The chain has TRBV9 and TRBJ2-1, with D perhaps matching TRBD2 (5 bases). Germline-derived CDR1 and CDR2 are SGDLS and YYNGEE. V shed 5 bases and J shed 0 bases, with 15 bases lying between them. This CDR3 has 16 residues. The CDR3 DNA follows: TGTGCCAGCAGTGCGAGGCGGGTAAGCTCCTACAATGAGCAGTTCTTC. The encoded protein is CASSARRVSSYNEQFF. The variable domain in full, with the rest retrieved from reference TRBV9 and TRBJ2-1, is DSGVTQTPKHLITATGQRVTLRCSPRSGDLSVYWYQQSLDQGLQFLIQYYNGEERAKGNILERFSAQQFPDLHSELNLSSLELGDSALYFCASSARRVSSYNEQFFGPGTRLTVL.

The sample holds many counts of this clonotype. J is TRBJ2-7 and V is TRBV12-3 or TRBV12-4; D may be TRBD1 (5 bases). The length of the CDR3 is 15 residues. Trimming pared 3 bases from V and 2 bases from J, leaving 14 bases between. The CDR3 region has the DNA TGTGCCAGCAGTTTTCGGGCAGGGCCCACCTACGAGCAGTACTTC. This translates into CASSFRAGPTYEQYF.

This clonotype has a count of ten or more. The chain employs TRBV29-1 and TRBJ2-5, with D possibly being TRBD2 (5 bases). CDR3 length: 12 residues. The germline gives CDR1 SQVTM, CDR2 ANQGSEA. V dropped 4 bases and J dropped 5 bases, with 11 bases sitting between them. The CDR3 DNA reads as TGCAGCGTTGTTCCCGGGGAGGAGACCCAGTACTTC. Translation: CSVVPGEETQYF.

This rearrangement joins TRBV6-1 to TRBJ2-5; D uncertain. CDR3 length: 13 residues. Germline loops: CDR1 MNHNS, CDR2 SASEGT. The V end lost 3 bases, the J end lost 7 bases, and 12 bases lay between the germline ends. The CDR3 spells CASSDLVISTQYF. In nucleotides, the CDR3 is TGTGCCAGCAGTGACCTCGTGATTTCGACCCAGTACTTC.

This clonotype was observed a handful of times. This chain connects TRBV6-1 to TRBJ2-5, with TRBD1 identical over 8 bases. CDR1 is MNHNS, CDR2 SASEGT, per germline. This CDR3 is 14 amino acids long. With 6 bases clipped from V and 5 bases from J, the junction kept 8 bases outside the gene matches. The CDR3 DNA sequence: TGTGCCAGCAGCCCTGGACAGGGCTGGGAGACCCAGTACTTC. It encodes CASSPGQGWETQYF.

The V call is TRBV28, the J call TRBJ2-3, with TRBD2 matching over 12 bases. The CDR3 consists of 15 residues. After removal of 6 bases from V and 1 base from J, the junction contained 2 bases not matched to a gene. CDR1 MDHEN and CDR2 SYDVKM come from the germline V gene. The CDR3 region has the DNA TGTGCCAGCAGGTGGACTAGCGGGGGCACAGATACGCAGTATTTT. As protein: CASRWTSGGTDTQYF. The complete variable domain, with remaining parts taken from reference TRBV28 and TRBJ2-3, reads DVKVTQSSRYLVKRTGEKVFLECVQDMDHENMFWYRQDPGLGLRLIYFSYDVKMKEKGDIPEGYSVSREKKERFSLILESASTNQTSMYLCASRWTSGGTDTQYFGPGTRLTVL.

This clonotype showed up many times. The rearrangement uses TRBV7-2 and TRBJ2-4; D is ambiguous. The CDR3 extends over 16 amino acids. The germline V gene has CDR1 SGHTA and CDR2 FQGNSA. The V gene lost 1 base and the J gene lost 6 bases, with 16 bases spanning the gap. The CDR3 region is CASSLGPDPLRNIQYF. Here the CDR3 DNA reads TGTGCCAGCAGCTTAGGACCGGACCCTCTGAGAAACATTCAGTACTTC.

To note about this clonotype: A much larger clone lies a single base off, so this may be a read error. This sequence joins TRBV10-2 and TRBJ2-5, with 11 positions matching TRBD2. The V and J ends lost 8 bases and 4 bases, in that order; junction bases with no gene match: 9. The CDR3 totals 15 residues. Germline V gene sequence: CDR1 WSHSY, CDR2 SAAADI. CDR3 sequence reads: CASVLAGVGGETQYF. CDR3 in DNA: TGCGCCAGCGTACTAGCGGGAGTGGGGGGAGAGACCCAGTACTTC.

This clonotype was seen a handful of times. Here the CDR3 reads CASSPGWESNQPQHF. The CDR3 DNA reads as TGTGCCAGCAGCCCAGGGTGGGAAAGCAATCAGCCCCAGCATTTT. The gene calls are TRBV7-9 and TRBJ1-5; a possible D gene is TRBD1 (5 bases). V lost 5 bases, J lost 1 base, and 12 bases lay in between. The CDR3 is 15 amino acids. CDR1 and CDR2 from the germline V gene are SEHNR and FQNEAQ (reference sequence).

Only a few counts were recorded for this clonotype. The genes are TRBV4-1 and TRBJ2-1; 11 bases fit TRBD2. The V gene end was trimmed by 0 bases and the J gene end by 2 bases; junction bases not matched to a gene: 15. The CDR3 consists of 21 residues. Germline V gene lookup returns CDR1 MGHRA and CDR2 YSYEKL. As DNA, the CDR3 is TGCGCCAGCAGCCAAGATGTTGGTCCTAGCGGGAGGTTTAACGCCTACAATGAGCAGTTCTTC. This encodes CASSQDVGPSGRFNAYNEQFF.

V and J are TRBV12-3 or TRBV12-4 and TRBJ1-4; no clear D gene. V was cut by 2 bases and J by 5 bases, with 12 bases left in between. CDR3 length: 15 amino acids. CDR3 DNA sequence: TGTGCCAGCAGTTTAACCGGACTGGTGAATGAAAAACTGTTTTTT. Its protein is CASSLTGLVNEKLFF.

This clonotype has just a few counts. The CDR3 DNA reads as TGTGCCAGCAGCTTAGAAATGAGGGTCCGGAATGAGCAGTTCTTC. This codes for CASSLEMRVRNEQFF. The V call is TRBV7-9, the J call TRBJ2-1; TRBD2 might be the D (5 bases). This CDR3 region has 15 residues. Trimming cost V 1 base and J 7 bases, with 14 bases left between them. Germline loops: CDR1 SEHNR, CDR2 FQNEAQ (reference sequence).

The chain employs TRBV7-9 and TRBJ2-1; 8 nucleotides match TRBD2. V trimming: 0 bases; J trimming: 10 bases; junction bases outside the gene matches: 5. This CDR3 is built from 14 residues. Germline V lookup: CDR1 SEHNR, CDR2 FQNEAQ (reference sequence). CDR3 region: CASSLARASGEQFF. The CDR3 bases are TGTGCCAGCAGCTTAGCGAGAGCTAGCGGGGAGCAGTTCTTC.

This CDR3 reads CASSPSPAVYNEQFF. The CDR3 nucleotides read TGCGCCAGCAGCCCCAGTCCAGCGGTGTACAATGAGCAGTTCTTC. This chain links TRBV4-3 with TRBJ2-1, with D possibly being TRBD2 (5 bases). This CDR3 spans 15 amino acids. Trimming took off 4 bases at V and 4 bases at J, with 14 bases between the two ends. From germline, CDR1 is LGHNA and CDR2 YSLEER.

This clonotype has a handful of counts. The rearrangement uses TRBV5-1 and TRBJ1-2; 10 bases map to TRBD1. From germline, CDR1 is SGHRS and CDR2 YFSETQ. This CDR3 is 15 amino acids long. J gave up 4 bases and V 4 bases, and 7 bases lay outside the gene matches. The CDR3 coding sequence is TGCGCCAGCAGCCATGGACAGGGGGACCTCTATGGCTACACCTTC. Translation: CASSHGQGDLYGYTF.

The V gene is TRBV7-2, the J gene TRBJ2-1; 12 bases align to TRBD2. Germline loops: CDR1 SGHTA, CDR2 FQGNSA. V was pared by 5 bases and J by 3 bases, with 5 bases of the junction left unmatched. This CDR3 spans 16 amino acids. The CDR3 spells CASSPQGLAGYNEQFF. DNA for the CDR3: TGTGCCAGCAGCCCCCAGGGACTAGCGGGCTACAATGAGCAGTTCTTC.

This clonotype was observed a handful of times. The chain has TRBV5-4 and TRBJ2-1; D is uncertain. With 2 bases removed from V and 4 bases from J, the gap between germline ends came to 13 bases. The CDR3 is 15 amino acids. Germline values: CDR1 SGHNT, CDR2 YYREEE (reference sequence). The CDR3 sequence: CASSFRVGKYNEQFF. In DNA, the CDR3 is TGTGCCAGCAGCTTTCGGGTAGGGAAATACAATGAGCAGTTCTTC.

The chain recombines TRBV5-6 with TRBJ2-1; a weak D match, TRBD2 (6 bases). Germline V gene data show CDR1 as SGHDT and CDR2 as YYEEEE. V was cut by 4 bases and J by 4 bases, with 15 bases left in between. The CDR3 sequence is 15 residues long. As DNA, the CDR3 is TGTGCCAGCAGCCCCCTCAGGGCGGGATACAATGAGCAGTTCTTC. Protein: CASSPLRAGYNEQFF.

The chain carries TRBV12-3 or TRBV12-4 and TRBJ2-7; TRBD2 might be the D (5 bases). This CDR3 is 15 amino acids long. Trimming stripped 6 bases from V and 0 bases from J, with 15 bases between. The CDR3 protein is CASRRSGPSSYEQYF. CDR3 nucleotides: TGTGCCAGCAGACGGAGCGGACCGAGCTCCTACGAGCAGTACTTC.

This clonotype was seen ten or more times. The J gene is TRBJ2-2, the V gene TRBV9; unclear D gene. The CDR3 runs to 12 residues. Germline V gives CDR1 SGDLS, CDR2 YYNGEE. The V and J ends lost 0 bases and 5 bases respectively, with 2 bases between them. CDR3 amino acids: CASSVGTGELFF. The CDR3 nucleotides are TGTGCCAGCAGCGTAGGTACCGGGGAGCTGTTTTTT.

This chain joins TRBV20-1 and TRBJ2-2; 7 bases align to TRBD1. J lost 4 bases, V lost 6 bases, and 11 bases had no gene match. This CDR3 is 15 amino acids long. Germline CDR1 and CDR2: DFQATT and SNEGSKA (reference sequence). CDR3 bases: TGCAGTGCCGAAGGACAGGCCTATGGCACCGGGGAGCTGTTTTTT. This codes for CSAEGQAYGTGELFF.

The chain is built from TRBV2 and TRBJ2-2, with TRBD1 identical over 7 bases. The germline V gene encodes CDR1 SNHLY and CDR2 FYNNEI. Trimming cost V 5 bases and J 5 bases; bases outside gene matches: 8. The CDR3 is 15 amino acids. CDR3 protein: CASSRRDSPTGELFF. The CDR3 nucleotides read TGTGCCAGCAGTCGCCGGGACAGTCCTACCGGGGAGCTGTTTTTT. Full variable domain (outside the CDR3, taken from reference TRBV2 and TRBJ2-2): EPEVTQTPSHQVTQMGQEVILRCVPISNHLYFYWYRQILGQKVEFLVSFYNNEISEKSEIFDDQFSVERPDGSNFTLKIRSTKLEDSAMYFCASSRRDSPTGELFFGEGSRLTVL.

In this sample, this clonotype turned up a few times. The rearrangement links TRBV12-3 or TRBV12-4 to TRBJ2-3; D may be TRBD2 (6 bases). The CDR3 covers 14 residues. The V end was cut by 5 bases, the J end by 2 bases, with 11 bases between. In nucleotides, the CDR3 is TGTGCCAGCAGTGTGGGACTGGCCACAGATACGCAGTATTTT. It specifies CASSVGLATDTQYF.

This chain connects TRBV19 to TRBJ2-6; D might be TRBD1 or TRBD2, each matching 5 bases. Between the trimmed V and J ends, which lost 1 base and 0 bases, there was a span of 10 bases. Germline loops: CDR1 LNHDA, CDR2 SQIVND (reference sequence). This CDR3 is 17 amino acids long. CDR3 amino acids: CASSIVRGRSGANVLTF. Written as DNA, the CDR3 is TGTGCCAGTAGTATAGTTCGGGGCCGCTCTGGGGCCAACGTCCTGACTTTC.

The chain links TRBV7-8 to TRBJ1-6, with unresolved D. This CDR3 has 16 amino acids. Between the trimmed V and J ends, which lost 1 base and 3 bases, there was a span of 10 bases. Per germline, CDR1 SGHVS and CDR2 FQNEAQ. This chain's CDR3 is CASSLDLNSYNSPLHF. The CDR3 nucleotides read TGTGCCAGCAGCTTAGACTTAAACAGCTATAATTCACCCCTCCACTTT.